This TCR beta chain emerged from a study of T cell repertoires in cytomegalovirus infection. Study context: Signatures in public TCR beta sequences pointed to both CMV infection and matching HLA type. Study conclusions and caveats: Cumulative frequency (of public TCR beta family members) identified carriers of CMV plus the relevant HLA. HLA-C-restricted CMV-specific TCR beta clonotypes prevailed in the ex vivo response.

This CDR3 is 15 amino acids long. In germline, CDR1 is LNHDA, CDR2 SQIVND (reference sequence). V shed 1 base and J 2 bases; nucleotides not matched to a gene: 1. Only a few counts were recorded for this clonotype. Its antigen is undetermined. TCRdb independently ran MiXCR on the reads; one entry per CDR3 protein. The table records 500,000 or so distinct CDR3 sequences, approximately 17% of them present only once. The sequencing input was CD8+ T cells from PBMCs. The TCR originated in a human donor in good health (CMV status not recorded). Some clones in this sample may be carry-over from other donors' samples. The genes are TRBV19 and TRBJ1-5; 8 nucleotides match TRBD1. The CDR3 here is CASSIGTGRNQPQHF. The CDR3 region has the DNA TGTGCCAGTAGTATAGGGACAGGGCGCAATCAGCCCCAGCATTTT.